This T cell receptor (beta chain) is drawn from a study of spatial heterogeneity in lung cancer. The overall study: Detection consistently yielded more beta chains than alpha chains.

Germline V lookup: CDR1 SEHNR, CDR2 FQNEAQ (reference sequence). J gave up 0 bases and V 0 bases, and 14 bases lay outside the gene matches. This CDR3 spans 20 amino acids. Each molecule of TCR cDNA was tagged with one unique molecular identifier. TCRdb reprocessed the 5' RACE reads via MiXCR and lists one record per CDR3 protein. The sample records about 4,000 distinct CDR3 sequences, roughly 25% being singletons. The time point here: blood at routine non-recurrence follow-up after resection. The input material, whole RNA from tumor, nontumor lung or frozen PBMC, was sequenced unsorted. The TCR was taken from a male donor with early-stage non-small cell lung cancer. Sequencing was performed on PBMCs, taken at follow-up. The chain has TRBV7-9 and TRBJ2-7, with 10 nucleotides matching TRBD2. The CDR3 protein is CASSLANFPGTSVDSYEQYF. CDR3 coding DNA: TGTGCCAGCAGCTTAGCTAACTTTCCCGGGACTAGCGTCGACTCCTACGAGCAGTACTTC.